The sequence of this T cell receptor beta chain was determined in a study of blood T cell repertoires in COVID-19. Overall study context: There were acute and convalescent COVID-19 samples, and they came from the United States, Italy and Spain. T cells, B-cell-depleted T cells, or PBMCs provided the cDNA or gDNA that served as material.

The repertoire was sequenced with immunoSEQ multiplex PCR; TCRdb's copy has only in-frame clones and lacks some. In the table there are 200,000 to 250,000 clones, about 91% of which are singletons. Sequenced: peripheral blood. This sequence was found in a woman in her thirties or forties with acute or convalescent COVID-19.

The CDR3: CASSYGGGAIDEQFF. The CDR3 DNA reads TGTGCCAGCAGTTATGGCGGGGGGGCTATCGATGAGCAGTTCTTC. V is TRBV6-5 and J is TRBJ2-1, with 9 bases aligning to TRBD2. The CDR3 is 15 amino acids. Germline CDR1 and CDR2: MNHEY and SVGAGI. V shed 3 bases and J 8 bases; nucleotides not matched to a gene: 8.